Each of the 11 T cell receptor beta chains below was sequenced from the same sample in a study of cytomegalovirus exposure and HLA in healthy donors. Use of 60 Vbeta and 13 Jbeta primers characterized the PCR. Here immunoSEQ multiplex PCR was the method, and the copy in TCRdb shows in-frame clones only, minus some. The table has about 150,000 clones, roughly 79% seen once; the top ten hold about 2.9%. Sequenced material: PBMCs. These receptors all come from a woman in her forties or fifties in good health and CMV-seropositive.

This chain links TRBV5-1 with TRBJ2-1; 8 nucleotides line up with TRBD2. V dropped 1 base and J dropped 4; count of bases not matched to a gene: 4. CDR3 length equals 15 residues. In germline, CDR1 is SGHRS, CDR2 YFSETQ. The CDR3 reads CASSLIGLAYNEQFF. As DNA, the CDR3 is TGCGCCAGCAGCTTGATAGGACTAGCTTACAATGAGCAGTTCTTC.

The J gene is TRBJ2-7, the V gene TRBV7-2; TRBD2 aligns across 7 bases. Trimming removed 4 bases from V and 3 bases from J; junction bases left unmatched: 9. The germline V gene encodes CDR1 SGHTA and CDR2 FQGNSA. The CDR3 has 15 residues. The CDR3 protein is CASSSPGRMGYEQYF. CDR3 coding DNA: TGTGCCAGCAGCTCCCCCGGGAGGATGGGCTACGAGCAGTACTTC.

The chain has TRBV30 and TRBJ1-4; 11 bases line up with TRBD1. The junction had 5 bases not matched to a gene; V was cut back by 7 bases and J by 10 bases. The V gene's germline CDR1 is GTSNPN and CDR2 SVGIG (reference sequence). This CDR3 is 12 amino acids long. CDR3 sequence (DNA): TGTGCCTACGGGACAGGGGGAGGAAAACTGTTTTTT. Translating gives CAYGTGGGKLFF. The entire variable domain, with the rest obtained from reference TRBV30 and TRBJ1-4, is as follows: SQTIHQWPATLVQPVGSPLSLECTVEGTSNPNLYWYRQAAGRGLQLLFYSVGIGQISSEVPQNLSASRPQDRQFILSSKKLLLSDSGFYLCAYGTGGGKLFFGSGTQLSVL.

This clone showed up just a few times. This sequence joins TRBV30 and TRBJ2-5; the match to TRBD2 covers 7 bases. The CDR3 has 14 residues. Germline values: CDR1 GTSNPN, CDR2 SVGIG (reference sequence). The V segment lost 5 bases and the J segment 5 bases; nucleotides outside the gene matches: 11. CDR3 residues: CAWGGSGTGETQYF. Here the CDR3 DNA reads TGTGCCTGGGGAGGGAGCGGGACCGGGGAGACCCAGTACTTC.

The chain carries TRBV7-8 and TRBJ1-4; 7 bases agree with TRBD1. The J segment lost 8 bases and the V segment lost 2 bases, leaving 5 bases of the junction unmatched. Germline V gene sequence: CDR1 SGHVS, CDR2 FQNEAQ. This CDR3 is built from 14 residues. The CDR3, as DNA: TGTGCCAGCAGCTTAAGGACAGGTCCCGAAAAACTGTTTTTT. The encoded protein is CASSLRTGPEKLFF.

V gene TRBV7-2 combines with J gene TRBJ1-2; tentatively, D is TRBD1 (6 bases). The germline gives CDR1 SGHTA, CDR2 FQGNSA. Deletions cut 6 bases from V and 1 base from J, with 9 bases between. This CDR3 spans 13 amino acids. The CDR3: CASRMDSNYGYTF. Written as DNA, the CDR3 is TGTGCCAGCAGGATGGACAGTAACTATGGCTACACCTTC.

This chain uses TRBV19 with TRBJ2-5; D is possibly TRBD1 (5 bases). Germline assignment: CDR1 LNHDA and CDR2 SQIVND (reference sequence). V shed 1 base and J shed 5 bases, with 14 bases lying between them. The length of the CDR3 is 15 residues. CDR3 in amino acids: CASSIGAGNVETQYF. The CDR3 DNA is TGTGCCAGTAGTATAGGAGCAGGGAATGTGGAGACCCAGTACTTC.

This chain joins TRBV20-1 and TRBJ2-1, with TRBD1 as a possible D gene (6 bases). The CDR3 is made up of 11 amino acids. Looked up from germline, CDR1 is DFQATT and CDR2 is SNEGSKA (reference sequence). The CDR3 DNA reads TGCAGCGTCGACAGGTACAATGAGCAGTTCTTC. Amino acids: CSVDRYNEQFF.

The rearrangement uses TRBV30 and TRBJ1-1, with TRBD1 identical over 9 bases. The CDR3 spans 13 residues. From germline, CDR1 is GTSNPN and CDR2 SVGIG (reference sequence). The V gene end was trimmed by 4 bases and the J gene end by 8 bases; junction bases not matched to a gene: 8. The CDR3 sequence is CAWTLTGGGEAFF. The CDR3 nucleotides are TGTGCCTGGACGTTAACAGGGGGCGGAGAAGCTTTCTTT.

In regard to this clone: The sample contains more than one DNA sequence encoding this CDR3. CDR3 coding DNA: TGCGCCAGCAGTCCTACAGGTAACACTGAAGCTTTCTTT. Its protein product is CASSPTGNTEAFF. This chain connects TRBV5-1 to TRBJ1-1, with D possibly being TRBD1 (5 bases). V lost 5 bases and J lost 2, with 10 bases in between. The CDR3 is made up of 13 amino acids. Germline V lookup: CDR1 SGHRS, CDR2 YFSETQ.

The chain carries TRBV19 and TRBJ1-2; D is uncertain. The CDR3 runs 12 residues. CDR1 and CDR2 (germline): LNHDA, SQIVND (reference sequence). Trimming removed 10 bases from V and 6 bases from J, with 15 bases in between. The CDR3 region has the DNA TGTGCCACCCGCAACACACCAGATGGCTACACCTTC. Protein product: CATRNTPDGYTF. Together with reference TRBV19 and TRBJ1-2, the CDR3 gives the full variable domain: DGGITQSPKYLFRKEGQNVTLSCEQNLNHDAMYWYRQDPGQGLRLIYYSQIVNDFQKGDIAEGYSVSREKKESFPLTVTSAQKNPTAFYLCATRNTPDGYTFGSGTRLTVV.